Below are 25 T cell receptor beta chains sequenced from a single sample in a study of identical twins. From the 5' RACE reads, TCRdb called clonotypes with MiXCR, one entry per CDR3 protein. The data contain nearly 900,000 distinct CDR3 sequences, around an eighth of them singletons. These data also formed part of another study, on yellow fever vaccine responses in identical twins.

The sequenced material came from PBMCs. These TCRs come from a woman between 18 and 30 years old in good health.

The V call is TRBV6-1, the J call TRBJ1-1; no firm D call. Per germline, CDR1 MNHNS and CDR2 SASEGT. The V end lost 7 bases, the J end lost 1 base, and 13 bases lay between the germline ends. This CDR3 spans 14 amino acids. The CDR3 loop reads CASTTWEENTEAFF. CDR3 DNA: TGTGCCAGCACCACTTGGGAGGAGAACACTGAAGCTTTCTTT.

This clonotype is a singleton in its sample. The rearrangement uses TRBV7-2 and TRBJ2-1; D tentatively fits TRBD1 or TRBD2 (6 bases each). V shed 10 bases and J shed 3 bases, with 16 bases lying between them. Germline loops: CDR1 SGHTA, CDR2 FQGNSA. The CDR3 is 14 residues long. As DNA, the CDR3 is TGTGCCACAATAGTGGGGGGCTTCTACAATGAGCAGTTCTTC. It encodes CATIVGGFYNEQFF.

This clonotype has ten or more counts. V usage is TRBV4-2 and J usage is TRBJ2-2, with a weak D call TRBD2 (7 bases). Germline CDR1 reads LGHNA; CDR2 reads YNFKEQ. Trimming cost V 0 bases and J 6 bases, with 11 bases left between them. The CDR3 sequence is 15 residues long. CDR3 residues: CASSQDMGGPGELFF. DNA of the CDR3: TGTGCCAGCAGCCAAGATATGGGGGGGCCCGGGGAGCTGTTTTTT.

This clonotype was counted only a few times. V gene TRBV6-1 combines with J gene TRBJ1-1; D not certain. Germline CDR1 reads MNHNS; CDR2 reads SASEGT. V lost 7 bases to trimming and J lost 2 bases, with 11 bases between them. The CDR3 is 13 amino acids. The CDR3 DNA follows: TGTGCCAGCACCCGACACCAAAACACTGAAGCTTTCTTT. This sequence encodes CASTRHQNTEAFF.

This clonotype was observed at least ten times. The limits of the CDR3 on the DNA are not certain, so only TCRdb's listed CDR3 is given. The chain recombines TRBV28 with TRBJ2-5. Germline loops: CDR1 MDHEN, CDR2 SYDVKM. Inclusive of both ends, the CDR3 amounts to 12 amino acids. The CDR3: CASSTSQETQYF.

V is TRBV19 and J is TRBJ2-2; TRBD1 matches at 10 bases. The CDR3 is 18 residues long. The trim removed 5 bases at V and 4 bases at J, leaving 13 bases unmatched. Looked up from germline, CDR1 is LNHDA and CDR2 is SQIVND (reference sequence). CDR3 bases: TGTGCCAGTAGTCCGTCCCGACAGGGGGCGCCGGCCACCGGGGAGCTGTTTTTT. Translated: CASSPSRQGAPATGELFF.

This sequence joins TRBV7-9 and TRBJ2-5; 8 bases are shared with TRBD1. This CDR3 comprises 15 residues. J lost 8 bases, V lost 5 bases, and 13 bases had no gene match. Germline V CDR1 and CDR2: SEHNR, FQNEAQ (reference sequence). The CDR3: CASSPPGTGKQTQYF. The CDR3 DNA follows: TGTGCCAGCAGCCCGCCCGGGACAGGCAAGCAAACCCAGTACTTC.

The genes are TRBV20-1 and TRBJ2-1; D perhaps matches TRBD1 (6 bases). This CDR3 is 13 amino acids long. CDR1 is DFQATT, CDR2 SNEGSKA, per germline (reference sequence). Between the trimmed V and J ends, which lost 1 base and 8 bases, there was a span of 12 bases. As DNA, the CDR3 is TGCAGTGCTAGAGCCAACTCAGGGGATGAGCAGTTCTTC. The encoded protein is CSARANSGDEQFF.

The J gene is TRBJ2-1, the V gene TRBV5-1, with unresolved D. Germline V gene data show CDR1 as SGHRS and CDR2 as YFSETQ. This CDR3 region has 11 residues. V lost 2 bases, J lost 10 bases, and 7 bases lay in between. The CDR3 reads CASSFLVEQFF. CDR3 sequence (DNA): TGCGCCAGCAGCTTTCTTGTCGAGCAGTTCTTC.

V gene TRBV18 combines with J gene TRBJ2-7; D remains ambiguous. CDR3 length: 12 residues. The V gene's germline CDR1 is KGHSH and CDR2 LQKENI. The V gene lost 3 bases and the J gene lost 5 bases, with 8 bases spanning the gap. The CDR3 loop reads CASSPGVDEQYF. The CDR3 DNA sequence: TGTGCCAGCTCACCGGGTGTGGACGAGCAGTACTTC.

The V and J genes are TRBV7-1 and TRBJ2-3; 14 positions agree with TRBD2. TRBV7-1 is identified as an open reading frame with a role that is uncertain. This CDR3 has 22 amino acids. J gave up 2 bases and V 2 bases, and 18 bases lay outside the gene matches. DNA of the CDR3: TGTGCCAGCAGCTCAACGGATCCCGGACTAGCGGGGGGCCTCGACCCCACAGATACGCAGTATTTT. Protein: CASSSTDPGLAGGLDPTDTQYF.

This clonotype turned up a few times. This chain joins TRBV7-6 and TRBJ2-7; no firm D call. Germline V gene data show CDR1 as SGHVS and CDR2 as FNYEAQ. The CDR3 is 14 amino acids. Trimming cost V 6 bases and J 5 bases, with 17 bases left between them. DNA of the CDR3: TGTGCCAGCAGTTTTATATCCGAAGGCGACGAGCAGTACTTC. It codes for CASSFISEGDEQYF.

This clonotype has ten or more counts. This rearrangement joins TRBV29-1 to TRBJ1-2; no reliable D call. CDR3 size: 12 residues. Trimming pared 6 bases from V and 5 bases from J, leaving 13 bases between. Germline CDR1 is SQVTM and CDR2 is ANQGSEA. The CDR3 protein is CSVDAPEYGYTF. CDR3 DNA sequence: TGCAGCGTCGACGCCCCAGAGTATGGCTACACCTTC.

The chain's CDR3 is CATSDPSGTQETQYF. DNA for the CDR3: TGTGCCACCAGTGATCCGAGCGGGACACAAGAGACCCAGTACTTC. The gene calls are TRBV24-1 and TRBJ2-5; the D gene is possibly TRBD2 (7 bases). The CDR3 is 15 amino acids. Between the trimmed V and J ends, which lost 3 bases and 2 bases, there was a span of 12 bases. Germline loops: CDR1 KGHDR, CDR2 SFDVKD.

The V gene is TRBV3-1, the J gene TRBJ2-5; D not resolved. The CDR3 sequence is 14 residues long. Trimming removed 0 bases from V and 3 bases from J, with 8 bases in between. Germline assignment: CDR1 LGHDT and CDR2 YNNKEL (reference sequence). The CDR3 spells CASSQEGLKETQYF. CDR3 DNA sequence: TGTGCCAGCAGCCAAGAAGGGTTAAAAGAGACCCAGTACTTC.

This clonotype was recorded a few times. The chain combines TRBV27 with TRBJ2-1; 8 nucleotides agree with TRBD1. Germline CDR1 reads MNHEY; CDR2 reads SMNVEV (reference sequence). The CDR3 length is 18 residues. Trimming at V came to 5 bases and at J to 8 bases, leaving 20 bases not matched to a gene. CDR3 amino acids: CASSTTGQGFSVFYEQFF. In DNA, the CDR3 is TGTGCCAGCAGTACCACCGGACAGGGATTTTCGGTGTTCTATGAGCAGTTCTTC.

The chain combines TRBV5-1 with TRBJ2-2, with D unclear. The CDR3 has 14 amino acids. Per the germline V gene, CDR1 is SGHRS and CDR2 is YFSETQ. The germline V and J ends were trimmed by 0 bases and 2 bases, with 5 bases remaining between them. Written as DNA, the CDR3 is TGCGCCAGCAGCTTGGAGACTAACACCGGGGAGCTGTTTTTT. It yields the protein CASSLETNTGELFF. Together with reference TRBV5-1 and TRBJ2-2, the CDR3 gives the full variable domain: KAGVTQTPRYLIKTRGQQVTLSCSPISGHRSVSWYQQTPGQGLQFLFEYFSETQRNKGNFPGRFSGRQFSNSRSEMNVSTLELGDSALYLCASSLETNTGELFFGEGSRLTVL.

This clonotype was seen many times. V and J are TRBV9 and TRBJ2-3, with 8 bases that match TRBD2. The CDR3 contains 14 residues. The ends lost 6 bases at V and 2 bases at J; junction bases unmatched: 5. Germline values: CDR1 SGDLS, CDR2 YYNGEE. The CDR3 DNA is TGTGCCAGCACCTTTAGCGGGACCACAGATACGCAGTATTTT. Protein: CASTFSGTTDTQYF. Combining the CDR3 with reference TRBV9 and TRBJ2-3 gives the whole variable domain DSGVTQTPKHLITATGQRVTLRCSPRSGDLSVYWYQQSLDQGLQFLIQYYNGEERAKGNILERFSAQQFPDLHSELNLSSLELGDSALYFCASTFSGTTDTQYFGPGTRLTVL.

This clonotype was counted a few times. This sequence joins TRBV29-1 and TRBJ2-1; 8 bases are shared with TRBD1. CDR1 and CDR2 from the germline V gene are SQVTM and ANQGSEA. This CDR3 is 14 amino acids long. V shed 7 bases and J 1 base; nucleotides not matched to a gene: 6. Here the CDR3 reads CSATGGFSYNEQFF. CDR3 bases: TGCAGCGCTACAGGGGGATTTTCCTACAATGAGCAGTTCTTC.

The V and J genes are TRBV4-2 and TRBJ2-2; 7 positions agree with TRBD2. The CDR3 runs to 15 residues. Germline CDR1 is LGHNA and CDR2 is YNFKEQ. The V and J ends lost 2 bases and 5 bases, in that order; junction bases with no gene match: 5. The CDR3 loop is CASSQTPGGTGELFF. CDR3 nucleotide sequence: TGTGCCAGCAGCCAAACACCGGGGGGAACCGGGGAGCTGTTTTTT.

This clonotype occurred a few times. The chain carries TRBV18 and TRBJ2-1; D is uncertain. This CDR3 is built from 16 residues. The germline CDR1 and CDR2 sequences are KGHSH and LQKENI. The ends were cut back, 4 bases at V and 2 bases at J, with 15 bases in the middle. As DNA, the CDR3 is TGTGCCAGCTCACTAAACTTGGTGGGTACCTACAATGAGCAGTTCTTC. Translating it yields CASSLNLVGTYNEQFF. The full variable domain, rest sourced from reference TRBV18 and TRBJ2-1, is NAGVMQNPRHLVRRRGQEARLRCSPMKGHSHVYWYRQLPEEGLKFMVYLQKENIIDESGMPKERFSAEFPKEGPSILRIQQVVRGDSAAYFCASSLNLVGTYNEQFFGPGTRLTVL.

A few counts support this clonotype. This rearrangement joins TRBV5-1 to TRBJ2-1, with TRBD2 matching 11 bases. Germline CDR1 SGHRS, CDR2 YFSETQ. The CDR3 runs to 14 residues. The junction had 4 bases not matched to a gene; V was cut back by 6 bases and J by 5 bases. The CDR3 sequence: CASIAGGPHNEQFF. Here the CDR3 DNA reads TGCGCCAGCATAGCGGGAGGGCCGCACAATGAGCAGTTCTTC.

CDR3 residues: CASSARLAGGRNEQFF. CDR3 nucleotides: TGTGCCAGCAGTGCCCGACTAGCGGGGGGGCGGAATGAGCAGTTCTTC. The chain joins TRBV6-1 to TRBJ2-1; 14 bases match TRBD2. The CDR3 totals 16 residues. Germline V lookup: CDR1 MNHNS, CDR2 SASEGT. V was pared by 4 bases and J by 7 bases, with 6 bases of the junction left unmatched.

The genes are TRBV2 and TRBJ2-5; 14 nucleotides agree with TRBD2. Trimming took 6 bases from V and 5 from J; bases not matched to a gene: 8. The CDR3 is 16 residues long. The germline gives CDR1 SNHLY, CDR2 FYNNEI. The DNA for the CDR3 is TGTGCCAGCAGGCAGACTAGCGGGAGGGCGTCCGAGACCCAGTACTTC. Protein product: CASRQTSGRASETQYF.

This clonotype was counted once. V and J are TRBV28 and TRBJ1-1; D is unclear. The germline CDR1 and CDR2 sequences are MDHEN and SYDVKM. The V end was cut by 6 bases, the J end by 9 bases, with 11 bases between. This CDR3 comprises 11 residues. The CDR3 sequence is CASSLTRKAFF. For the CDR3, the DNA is TGTGCCAGCAGCTTGACACGAAAAGCTTTCTTT. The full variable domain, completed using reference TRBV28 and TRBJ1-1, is DVKVTQSSRYLVKRTGEKVFLECVQDMDHENMFWYRQDPGLGLRLIYFSYDVKMKEKGDIPEGYSVSREKKERFSLILESASTNQTSMYLCASSLTRKAFFGQGTRLTVV.